The clone carrying this T cell receptor beta chain has ten or more counts. Its antigen remains unknown. Germline V gene data show CDR1 as SGHTA and CDR2 as FQGNSA. The V gene end was trimmed by 3 bases and the J gene end by 4 bases; junction bases not matched to a gene: 5. This CDR3 is built from 14 residues. These data belong to a study of early T cells in non-severe SARS-CoV-2 infection. At the level of the study: Sequencing was performed on bulk RNA from unsorted whole blood, leaving chains unpaired. Study-level findings and limits: Anti-spike CD8 specificities were favored by VDJdb matching, whose results missed private and CD4 specificities.

Unique molecular identifiers were attached to individual cDNA molecules. TCRdb ran MiXCR on the 5' RACE reads and lists one entry per CDR3 protein. The table has around 79,000 distinct CDR3 sequences, about 10% seen once; the top ten hold 12%. V and J are TRBV7-2 and TRBJ2-5, with TRBD1 matching over 7 bases. This clonotype originated in an adult who was a healthcare worker with PCR-confirmed SARS-CoV-2 infection or an uninfected control (not recorded which). Sequenced material: whole blood, taken at baseline. CDR3 bases: TGTGCCAGCAGCTTTCCCCACAGGGGAGAGACCCAGTACTTC. As protein: CASSFPHRGETQYF. Full variable domain (outside the CDR3, taken from reference TRBV7-2 and TRBJ2-5): GAGVSQSPSNKVTEKGKDVELRCDPISGHTALYWYRQSLGQGLEFLIYFQGNSAPDKSGLPSDRFSAERTGGSVSTLTIQRTQQEDSAVYLCASSFPHRGETQYFGPGTRLLVL.